This T cell receptor (beta chain) was identified during a study of T cell repertoires in cytomegalovirus infection. Study summary: Public TCR beta signature analysis indicated the presence of both CMV infection and matching HLA type. Study-wide points: Pooled public TCR beta family frequency picked out CMV carriers with the relevant HLA.

CDR1 SGHTA and CDR2 FQGNSA come from the germline V gene. V lost 6 bases to trimming and J lost 2 bases; unmatched junction nucleotides: 3. The CDR3 consists of 15 residues. TCRdb itself ran the reads through MiXCR, one entry per CDR3 protein. Of approximately 400,000 distinct CDR3 sequences listed, approximately 31% are singletons. Ten or more counts support this clonotype. The antigen remains undetermined. The clonotype was recovered from a human donor in good health (CMV status not recorded). Some clones in this sample may be carry-over from other donors' samples. This sequence joins TRBV7-2 and TRBJ2-3; TRBD2 matches at 12 bases. Specimen: PBMCs. The CDR3, as DNA: TGTGCCAGCAGACTAGCGGGGGGCCCCACAGATACGCAGTATTTT. Amino acid sequence: CASRLAGGPTDTQYF.